The entry below gives a single T cell receptor (beta chain) sequence along with its context. Its antigen is unidentified. The source of the sample is a study of shared clonotypes between healthy human individuals. General observations from the study: Naive subsets usually exceeded memory subsets in estimated richness.

Cells designated naive CD8 were CD45RO-negative and were positively selected for CCR7, with terminally differentiated effector memory CD45RA+ cells excluded. Per the germline V gene, CDR1 is MNHEY and CDR2 is SMNVEV (reference sequence). With 0 bases removed from V and 4 bases from J, the gap between germline ends came to 7 bases. The CDR3 spans 14 residues. The assay was immunoSEQ multiplex PCR, and TCRdb's table has in-frame clones only and misses some. The sample yields millions of clones, just over 90% seen once. The rearrangement links TRBV27 to TRBJ1-5; D gene uncertain. Sequenced: naive CD8+ T cells from PBMCs. This clonotype originated in a man aged 18 to 29 in good health. Some clones in this sample may be carry-over from other donors' samples. DNA for the CDR3: TGTGCCAGCAGTTTATCCGGCGAGAATCAGCCCCAGCATTTT. Its protein is CASSLSGENQPQHF.